This T cell receptor (beta chain) stems from a study of blood T cell repertoires in COVID-19. About the research overall: COVID-19 samples from acute and convalescent phases originated in the United States, Italy and Spain. T cells, B-cell-depleted T cells, or PBMCs provided the cDNA or gDNA that served as material.

Looked up from germline, CDR1 is SGHRS and CDR2 is YFSETQ. The CDR3 is made up of 14 amino acids. V was pared by 4 bases and J by 0 bases, with 8 bases between. This table comes from immunoSEQ multiplex PCR, and its TCRdb copy is limited to in-frame clones, with some not included. The repertoire holds almost 500,000 clones, 88% seen once, with 6.5% to 8.5% in the top ten. Sequences were obtained from PBMCs or T cells enriched from blood (not recorded which). The V call is TRBV5-1, the J call TRBJ1-3; no firm D call. The clonotype was recovered from a woman aged 55-69 years who had recovered from COVID-19. The CDR3: CASSDGASGNTIYF. In DNA form, the CDR3 reads TGCGCCAGCAGCGACGGAGCCTCTGGAAACACCATATATTTT.